This TCR beta chain was recorded in a study of blood T cells in healthy people across ages. Across the whole study: The capture of about one barcoded beta molecule per two T cells was achieved by template switching.

This clonotype has a handful of counts. PCR was performed a second time for about 6 to 11 cycles using a sample-barcoded 5' primer and a J-beta primer mix. In TCRdb, the 5' RACE reads were re-called with MiXCR into one record per CDR3 protein. The sample gives 1.5 million or so distinct CDR3 sequences, roughly 43% of which show up once; 4% is in the top ten. Trimming removed 5 bases at V and 5 bases at J, with 15 bases between. The CDR3 is 14 residues long. Germline V gene data show CDR1 as SGHVS and CDR2 as FQNEAQ. This clonotype was sampled from a woman aged 18-35 years in good health. V and J are TRBV7-8 and TRBJ2-5; tentatively, D is TRBD2 (5 bases). Sample: blood. This CDR3 is CASSDLAGWETQYF. The CDR3 nucleotides are TGTGCCAGCAGCGACCTAGCTGGATGGGAGACCCAGTACTTC.